These T cell receptor beta chains were read from a single sample in a study of shared clonotypes between healthy human individuals. Assay: immunoSEQ multiplex PCR; the TCRdb copy retains only in-frame clones and omits some. This table holds more than 2 million clones, 90% to 95% found once. The sample consisted of naive CD8+ T cells from PBMCs. The receptor source for this set is a man aged 18 to 35 in good health. Some clones in this sample may be carry-over from other donors' samples. Each CDR3 is given without its conserved first and last residue. Fields, in order: CDR3 length, V gene, CDR3 protein.

14 TRBV5-8 ASWKTGERAKNIQY
12 TRBV4-2 ASSQSGKTDTQY
16 TRBV28 ASSIRPKGAGGYNEQF
13 TRBV19 ASSSGTGYTGELF
13 TRBV7-8 ASSLVLAGWNEQF
14 TRBV4-1 ASSQVSGRGTDTQY
12 TRBV7-2 ASSYGLGGETQY
12 TRBV27 ASSSWGGNQPQH
16 TRBV18 ASSLTSSGLSSYNEQF
13 TRBV10-3 AISEGTGSTDTQY
11 TRBV7-6 ASSRRAGETQY
12 TRBV9 ASSPGQGTYEQY
11 TRBV29-1 SVVGTVNNEQF
11 TRBV29-1 SVVPGPEETQY
12 TRBV27 ASSLVGGDTEAF
13 TRBV9 ASSAMGLAGNEQY
14 TRBV9 ASSPLAGEPLDEQF
12 TRBV19 ASTGLYRSDIQY
11 TRBV28 ASRWGVSQPQH
12 TRBV9 ASSVDGGSYEQY
12 TRBV27 ASQAGLAGNTIY
13 TRBV9 ASTPRGAPGNTIY
9 TRBV27 ASSGQGDYT
12 TRBV7-6 ASSLSPGGSEAF
13 TRBV19 ASSIVRDRGNEQF
14 TRBV28 ASSDPGTGISDTQY
11 TRBV2 ATAWGTSNEQY
13 TRBV4-2 ASSPSGGTTYEQY
17 TRBV30 AWSGPFPASGRQKDTQY
11 TRBV28 ASSLAGTAVYT
13 TRBV27 ASSNGGQAGYGYT
13 TRBV19 ASSIIRTGANVLT
15 TRBV6-1 ASSEWAPGVSGNTIY
11 TRBV2 ASRAGFSGEQF
12 TRBV15 ATSAGTGGYEQY
12 TRBV15 ATSRQGRNTEAF
12 TRBV11-2 ASSWEKFGYEQY
16 TRBV19 ASKTLAGGISGANVLT
15 TRBV7-6 ASSLVAAGGITDTQY
13 TRBV7-3 ASSSLGTSTDTQY
12 TRBV2 ASSEGTASYEQY
14 TRBV9 ASSVGGTGTLGTQY
13 TRBV27 ASSLSGGANTEAF
17 TRBV2 ASSEVGLAGEQLRGEQY
14 TRBV7-9 ASSPRTSGLYNEQF
14 TRBV28 ASTIPTSGLQETQY
10 TRBV6-1 ASTLDNYEQY
14 TRBV19 ASRWTSAPSYNEQF
12 TRBV29-1 SASGGSSYNEQF
14 TRBV7-8 ASSSPGQGALYEQF